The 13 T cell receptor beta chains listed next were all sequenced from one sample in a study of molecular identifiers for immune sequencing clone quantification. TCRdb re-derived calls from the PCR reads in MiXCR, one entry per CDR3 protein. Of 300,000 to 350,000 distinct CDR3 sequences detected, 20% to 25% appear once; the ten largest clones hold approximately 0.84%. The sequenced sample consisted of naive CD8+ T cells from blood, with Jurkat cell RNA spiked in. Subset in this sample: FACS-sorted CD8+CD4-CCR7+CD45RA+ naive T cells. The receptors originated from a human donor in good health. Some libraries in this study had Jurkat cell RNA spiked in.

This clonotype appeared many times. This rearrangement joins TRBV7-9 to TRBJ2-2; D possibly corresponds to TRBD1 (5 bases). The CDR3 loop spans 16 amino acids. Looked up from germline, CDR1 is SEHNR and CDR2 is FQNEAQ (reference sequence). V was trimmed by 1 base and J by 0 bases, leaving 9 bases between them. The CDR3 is CASSLVDIANTGELFF. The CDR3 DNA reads TGTGCCAGCAGCTTAGTGGACATCGCGAACACCGGGGAGCTGTTTTTT.

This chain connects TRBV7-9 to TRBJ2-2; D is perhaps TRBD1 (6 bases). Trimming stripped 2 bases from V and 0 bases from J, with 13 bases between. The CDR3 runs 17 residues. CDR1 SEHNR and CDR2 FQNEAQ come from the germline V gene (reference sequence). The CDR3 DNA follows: TGTGCCAGCAGCTTATACCAGGGGCCAGCGAACACCGGGGAGCTGTTTTTT. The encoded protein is CASSLYQGPANTGELFF.

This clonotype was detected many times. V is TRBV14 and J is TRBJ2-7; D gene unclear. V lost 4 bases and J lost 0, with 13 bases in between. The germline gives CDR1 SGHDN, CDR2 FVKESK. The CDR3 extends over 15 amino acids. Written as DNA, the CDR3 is TGTGCCAGCAGCCCAGCCTGGGTTAGCTCCTACGAGCAGTACTTC. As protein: CASSPAWVSSYEQYF.

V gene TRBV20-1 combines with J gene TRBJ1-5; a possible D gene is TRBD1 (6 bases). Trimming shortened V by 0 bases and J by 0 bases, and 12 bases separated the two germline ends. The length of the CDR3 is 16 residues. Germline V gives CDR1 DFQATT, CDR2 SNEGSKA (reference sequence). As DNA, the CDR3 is TGCAGTGCTAGAGAGCAGGGGACAAATAGCAATCAGCCCCAGCATTTT. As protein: CSAREQGTNSNQPQHF.

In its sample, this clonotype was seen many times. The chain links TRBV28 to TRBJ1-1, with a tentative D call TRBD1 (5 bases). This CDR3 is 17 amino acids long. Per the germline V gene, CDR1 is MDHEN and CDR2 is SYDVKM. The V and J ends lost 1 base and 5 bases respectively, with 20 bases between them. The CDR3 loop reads CASSLFPPTGWGTEAFF. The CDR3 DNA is TGTGCCAGCAGTTTATTCCCGCCAACAGGCTGGGGGACTGAAGCTTTCTTT.

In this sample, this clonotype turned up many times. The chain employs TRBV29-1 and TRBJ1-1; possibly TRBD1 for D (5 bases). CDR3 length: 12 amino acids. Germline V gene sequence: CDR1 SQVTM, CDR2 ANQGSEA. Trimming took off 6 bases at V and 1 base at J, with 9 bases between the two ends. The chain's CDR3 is CSVAGQNTEAFF. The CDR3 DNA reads TGCAGCGTGGCAGGGCAGAACACTGAAGCTTTCTTT.

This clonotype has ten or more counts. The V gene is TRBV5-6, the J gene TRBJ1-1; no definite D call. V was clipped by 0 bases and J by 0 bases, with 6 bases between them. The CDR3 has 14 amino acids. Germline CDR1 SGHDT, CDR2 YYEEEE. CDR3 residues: CASSLAKMNTEAFF. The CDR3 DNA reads TGTGCCAGCAGCTTGGCCAAAATGAACACTGAAGCTTTCTTT.

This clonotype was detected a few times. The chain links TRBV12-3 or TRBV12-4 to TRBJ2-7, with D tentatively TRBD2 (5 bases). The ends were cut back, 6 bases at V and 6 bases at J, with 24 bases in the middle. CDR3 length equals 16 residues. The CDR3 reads CASSQPATTEGTEQYF. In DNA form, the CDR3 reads TGTGCCAGCAGCCAACCGGCGACCACAGAGGGTACCGAGCAGTACTTC.

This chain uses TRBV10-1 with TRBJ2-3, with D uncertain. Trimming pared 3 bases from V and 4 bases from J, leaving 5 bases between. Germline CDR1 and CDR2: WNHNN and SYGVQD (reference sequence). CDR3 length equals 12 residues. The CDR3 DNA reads TGCGCCAGCAGTGACCTCGCAGATACGCAGTATTTT. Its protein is CASSDLADTQYF.

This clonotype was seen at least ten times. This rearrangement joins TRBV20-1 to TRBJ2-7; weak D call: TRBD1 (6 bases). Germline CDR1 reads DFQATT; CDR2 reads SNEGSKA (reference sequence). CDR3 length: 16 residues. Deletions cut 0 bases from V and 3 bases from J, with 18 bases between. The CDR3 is CSARDLIRGRGYEQYF. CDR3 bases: TGCAGTGCTAGAGATCTTATCAGGGGCAGGGGCTACGAGCAGTACTTC.

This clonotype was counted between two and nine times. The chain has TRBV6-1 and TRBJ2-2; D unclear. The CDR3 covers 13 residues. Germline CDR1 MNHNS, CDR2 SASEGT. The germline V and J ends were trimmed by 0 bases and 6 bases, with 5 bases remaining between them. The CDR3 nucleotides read TGTGCCAGCAGTGAAGCGGGTTCCGGGGAGCTGTTTTTT. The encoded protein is CASSEAGSGELFF.

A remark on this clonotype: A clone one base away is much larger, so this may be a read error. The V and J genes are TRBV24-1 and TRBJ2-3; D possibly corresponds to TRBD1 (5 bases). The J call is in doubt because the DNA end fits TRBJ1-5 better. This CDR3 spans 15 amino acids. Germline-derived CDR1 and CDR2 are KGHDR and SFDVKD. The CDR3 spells CATSDTGLSTDTQHF. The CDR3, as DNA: TGTGCCACCAGTGATACGGGACTTTCCACAGATACGCAGCATTTT.

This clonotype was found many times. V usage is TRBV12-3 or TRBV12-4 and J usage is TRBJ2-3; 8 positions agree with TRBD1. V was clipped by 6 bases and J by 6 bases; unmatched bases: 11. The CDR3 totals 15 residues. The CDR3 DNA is TGTGCCAGCAGAACAACCCAGGGGGCGGACGATACGCAGTATTTT. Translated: CASRTTQGADDTQYF.